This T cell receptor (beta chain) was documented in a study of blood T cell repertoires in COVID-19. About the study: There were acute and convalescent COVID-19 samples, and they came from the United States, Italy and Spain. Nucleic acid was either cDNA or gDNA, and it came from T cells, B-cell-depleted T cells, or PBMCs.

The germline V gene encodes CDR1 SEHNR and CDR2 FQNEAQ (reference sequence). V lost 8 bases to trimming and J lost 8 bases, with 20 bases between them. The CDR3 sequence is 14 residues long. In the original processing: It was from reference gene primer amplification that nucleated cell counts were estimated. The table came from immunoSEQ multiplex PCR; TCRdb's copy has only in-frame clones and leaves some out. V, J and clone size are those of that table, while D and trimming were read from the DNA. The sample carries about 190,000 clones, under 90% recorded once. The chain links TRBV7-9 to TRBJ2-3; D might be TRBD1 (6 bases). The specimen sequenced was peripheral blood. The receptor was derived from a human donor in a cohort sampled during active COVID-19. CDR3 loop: CASAPDRSSGTQYF. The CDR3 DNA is TGTGCCAGCGCGCCGGACAGATCAAGTGGTACGCAGTATTTT.